Presented here are 15 T cell receptor beta chains from one specimen sequenced in a study of blood T cell repertoires in COVID-19. Data came from immunoSEQ multiplex PCR; TCRdb stores just in-frame clones and leaves some out. The table has hundreds of thousands of clones, 80% to 90% seen once. The source material was PBMCs or T cells enriched from blood (not recorded which). The receptors here all came from a woman aged 25 to 39 who had recovered from COVID-19.

The chain joins TRBV27 to TRBJ1-1; D gene uncertain. CDR1 and CDR2 (germline): MNHEY, SMNVEV (reference sequence). This CDR3 comprises 15 residues. The V gene lost 5 bases and the J gene lost 0 bases, with 13 bases spanning the gap. The CDR3 reads CASSDRRELNTEAFF. The CDR3 DNA follows: TGTGCCAGCAGTGATAGACGGGAGTTGAACACTGAAGCTTTCTTT.

The chain carries TRBV28 and TRBJ1-4; 8 bases map to TRBD1. The CDR3 runs to 14 residues. The V gene end was trimmed by 4 bases and the J gene end by 8 bases; junction bases not matched to a gene: 6. In germline, CDR1 is MDHEN, CDR2 SYDVKM. The CDR3 here is CASSSTGVREKLFF. CDR3 sequence (DNA): TGTGCCAGCAGTTCGACAGGGGTAAGGGAAAAACTGTTTTTT.

This chain connects TRBV18 to TRBJ1-2, with D possibly being TRBD1 (6 bases). Per the germline V gene, CDR1 is KGHSH and CDR2 is LQKENI. V lost 2 bases and J 6 bases, leaving 16 bases between the germline ends. The CDR3 runs to 15 residues. CDR3 residues: CASSPRGTTPDGYTF. The CDR3, as DNA: TGTGCCAGCTCACCAAGGGGGACAACGCCTGATGGCTACACCTTC.

The chain uses TRBV27 and TRBJ1-5; TRBD1 is a possible D gene (6 bases). The CDR3 runs to 14 residues. V gave up 1 base and J gave up 4 bases, with 8 bases separating them. Germline V gives CDR1 MNHEY, CDR2 SMNVEV (reference sequence). CDR3: CASSLFQGNQPQHF. CDR3 bases: TGTGCCAGCAGTTTATTCCAGGGGAATCAGCCCCAGCATTTT.

This chain connects TRBV7-2 to TRBJ2-7; TRBD2 aligns across 9 bases. The CDR3 extends over 16 amino acids. V shed 2 bases and J 4 bases; nucleotides not matched to a gene: 9. The germline V gene has CDR1 SGHTA and CDR2 FQGNSA. As DNA, the CDR3 is TGTGCCAGCAGCTTACTCCCGGGACTAGCTAAATACGAGCAGTACTTC. Protein product: CASSLLPGLAKYEQYF.

As for this clone: Sequence at one end of the junction differs from germline and may be a read error. The chain employs TRBV19 and TRBJ2-1; a possible D gene is TRBD2 (7 bases). The CDR3 covers 13 residues. CDR1 is LNHDA, CDR2 SQIVND, per germline (reference sequence). The chain's CDR3 is CASRIGGGNEQFF. CDR3 DNA sequence: TGTGCCAGTAGGATAGGGGGAGGGAATGAGCAGTTCTTC.

This rearrangement joins TRBV4-3 to TRBJ1-4; perhaps TRBD1 as D (6 bases). In germline, CDR1 is LGHNA, CDR2 YSLEER. The CDR3 has 15 residues. Between the trimmed V and J ends, which lost 4 bases and 7 bases, there was a span of 16 bases. Written as DNA, the CDR3 is TGCGCCAGCAGCCGCAAACAGGGAGGGGGTGAAAAACTGTTTTTT. Its protein product is CASSRKQGGGEKLFF.

V gene TRBV7-9 combines with J gene TRBJ2-3, with 8 nucleotides matching TRBD2. Trimming removed 5 bases from V and 5 bases from J; junction bases left unmatched: 3. The CDR3 contains 13 residues. CDR1 is SEHNR, CDR2 FQNEAQ, per germline (reference sequence). The CDR3 reads CASSTSGGDTQYF. As DNA, the CDR3 is TGTGCCAGCAGCACTAGCGGAGGAGATACGCAGTATTTT. Using reference TRBV7-9 and TRBJ2-3 for the parts outside the CDR3, the full variable domain is DTGVSQNPRHKITKRGQNVTFRCDPISEHNRLYWYRQTLGQGPEFLTYFQNEAQLEKSRLLSDRFSAERPKGSFSTLEIQRTEQGDSAMYLCASSTSGGDTQYFGPGTRLTVL.

The rearrangement uses TRBV14 and TRBJ2-5; TRBD2 matches 9 bases. Per germline, CDR1 SGHDN and CDR2 FVKESK. The J segment lost 1 base and the V segment lost 2 bases, leaving 8 bases of the junction unmatched. The CDR3 loop spans 17 amino acids. The CDR3 nucleotides are TGTGCCAGCAGCCAATTGTTCCAGCGGGAGGCCCAAGAGACCCAGTACTTC. Translation: CASSQLFQREAQETQYF.

This rearrangement joins TRBV27 to TRBJ2-7; 10 nucleotides match TRBD2. Losses at the gene ends were 0 bases for V and 6 bases for J; bases not matched to a gene: 5. CDR3 length: 15 amino acids. The germline gives CDR1 MNHEY, CDR2 SMNVEV (reference sequence). CDR3 DNA: TGTGCCAGCAGTTTATCGGTGGTAGCGGGAGGCGAGCAGTACTTC. Translated, it gives CASSLSVVAGGEQYF.

This clone came up once. The chain's CDR3 is CASSLTAGGDGYTF. The CDR3 DNA reads as TGTGCCAGCAGCTTAACGGCAGGGGGCGATGGCTACACCTTC. The chain employs TRBV7-3 and TRBJ1-2; 8 nucleotides agree with TRBD1. The trim removed 0 bases at V and 6 bases at J, leaving 3 bases unmatched. This CDR3 region has 14 residues. Germline V CDR1 and CDR2: SGHTA, FQGTGA. The complete variable domain, with remaining parts taken from reference TRBV7-3 and TRBJ1-2, reads GAGVSQTPSNKVTEKGKYVELRCDPISGHTALYWYRQSLGQGPEFLIYFQGTGAADDSGLPNDRFFAVRPEGSVSTLKIQRTERGDSAVYLCASSLTAGGDGYTFGSGTRLTVV.

This rearrangement joins TRBV6-1 to TRBJ2-1, with D unclear. Germline CDR1 reads MNHNS; CDR2 reads SASEGT. Trimming removed 2 bases from V and 2 bases from J, with 13 bases in between. This CDR3 comprises 16 residues. CDR3 loop: CASSEQAMVTYNEQFF. The CDR3, as DNA: TGTGCCAGCAGTGAACAAGCCATGGTGACCTACAATGAGCAGTTCTTC.

This clone turned up a few times. The chain joins TRBV18 to TRBJ2-5; no firm D call. Looked up from germline, CDR1 is KGHSH and CDR2 is LQKENI. The ends were cut back, 3 bases at V and 0 bases at J, with 8 bases in the middle. The CDR3 has 14 residues. CDR3: CASSPSNYQETQYF. The CDR3 DNA sequence: TGTGCCAGCTCACCGTCAAATTACCAAGAGACCCAGTACTTC.

The chain recombines TRBV9 with TRBJ1-1, with D maybe TRBD1 (5 bases). This CDR3 spans 17 amino acids. V was pared by 3 bases and J by 6 bases, with 24 bases between. Germline CDR1 SGDLS, CDR2 YYNGEE. CDR3 region: CASSGRGGFKKGAEAFF. CDR3 sequence (DNA): TGTGCCAGCAGCGGACGGGGGGGATTTAAGAAAGGAGCTGAAGCTTTCTTT.

The chain is built from TRBV30 and TRBJ1-5; a possible D gene is TRBD1 (5 bases). The germline CDR1 and CDR2 sequences are GTSNPN and SVGIG (reference sequence). V lost 3 bases to trimming and J lost 1 base, with 10 bases between them. The CDR3 runs to 14 residues. For the CDR3, the DNA is TGTGCCTGGAGGGGGGGAGGGAGCAATCAGCCCCAGCATTTT. Residues: CAWRGGGSNQPQHF.